A single sample gave rise to the 32 T cell receptor beta chains below, sequenced in a study of control samples from healthy donors and cancer patients. The repertoire was sequenced with immunoSEQ multiplex PCR; TCRdb's copy has only in-frame clones and lacks some. The data contain some 150,000 clones, approximately 94% of them seen just once; the ten biggest clones take up about 15%. Sample: PBMCs. The receptors stem from a man in his sixties with colorectal cancer.

The V and J genes are TRBV6-6 and TRBJ1-5, with a tentative D call TRBD1 (5 bases). V lost 4 bases and J 2 bases, leaving 9 bases between the germline ends. The CDR3 consists of 14 residues. Germline V gene lookup returns CDR1 MNHNY and CDR2 SVGAGI (reference sequence). The CDR3 protein is CASSSGGRNQPQHF. The CDR3 nucleotides read TGTGCCAGCAGTTCGGGGGGTCGCAATCAGCCCCAGCATTTT.

The CDR3 loop reads CASSLEFRDAGYGYTF. CDR3 DNA: TGTGCCAGCAGCTTAGAATTCCGGGACGCTGGTTATGGCTACACCTTC. The chain joins TRBV11-2 to TRBJ1-2; D might be TRBD1 (5 bases). Trimming stripped 0 bases from V and 5 bases from J, with 16 bases between. Looked up from germline, CDR1 is SGHAT and CDR2 is FQNNGV. CDR3 length: 16 amino acids.

The chain links TRBV6-5 to TRBJ1-2, with D tentatively TRBD1 (5 bases). The ends were cut back, 1 base at V and 7 bases at J, with 13 bases in the middle. This CDR3 is built from 14 residues. Germline V gives CDR1 MNHEY, CDR2 SVGAGI. The CDR3: CASSYFEGDSGYTF. In nucleotides, the CDR3 is TGTGCCAGCAGTTACTTCGAAGGGGATAGTGGCTACACCTTC.

The genes are TRBV3-1 (or the pseudogene TRBV3-2) and TRBJ1-2; D gene ambiguous. Germline lookup yields CDR1 LGHDT and CDR2 YNNKEL (reference sequence). The CDR3 loop spans 14 amino acids. Trimming removed 4 bases at V and 2 bases at J, with 11 bases between. The CDR3 DNA reads as TGTGCCAGCAGCCTGGCAGCGACGAACTATGGCTACACCTTC. Its protein is CASSLAATNYGYTF.

CDR3 DNA sequence: TGCGCCAGCAGCAAAGACAGCTCTGGAAACACCATATATTTT. It is translated as CASSKDSSGNTIYF. The genes are TRBV5-1 and TRBJ1-3, with D tentatively TRBD1 (5 bases). Trimming removed 4 bases at V and 0 bases at J, with 8 bases between. This CDR3 comprises 14 residues. The germline CDR1 and CDR2 sequences are SGHRS and YFSETQ.

The chain joins TRBV4-1 to TRBJ1-4; D is ambiguous. Germline CDR1 reads MGHRA; CDR2 reads YSYEKL. V was pared by 7 bases and J by 0 bases, with 15 bases between. The CDR3 has 16 residues. CDR3 protein: CASTPVAGATNEKLFF. CDR3 in DNA: TGCGCCAGCACCCCCGTTGCGGGAGCAACTAATGAAAAACTGTTTTTT.

V gene TRBV5-1 combines with J gene TRBJ1-1, with D tentatively TRBD1 (5 bases). Germline lookup yields CDR1 SGHRS and CDR2 YFSETQ. CDR3 length equals 16 residues. V shed 4 bases and J shed 4 bases, with 20 bases lying between them. The CDR3 DNA sequence: TGCGCCAGCAGCGGCCTCTCATTGGGCGGGGGCACTGAAGCTTTCTTT. Its protein is CASSGLSLGGGTEAFF.

The chain employs TRBV27 and TRBJ1-3, with 9 bases that match TRBD1. The CDR3 is 15 residues long. Germline-derived CDR1 and CDR2 are MNHEY and SMNVEV (reference sequence). V shed 11 bases and J 6 bases; nucleotides not matched to a gene: 14. In DNA, the CDR3 is TGTGCCTCCAAAAGAAACAGGGGGCCTGAAAACACCATATATTTT. Its protein product is CASKRNRGPENTIYF.

The genes are TRBV11-2 and TRBJ2-6; 9 nucleotides agree with TRBD1. Losses at the gene ends were 2 bases for V and 4 bases for J; bases not matched to a gene: 6. There are 17 residues in the CDR3. The germline V gene has CDR1 SGHAT and CDR2 FQNNGV. The CDR3 is CASSLMTGGTGANVLTF. The DNA for the CDR3 is TGTGCCAGCAGCTTAATGACAGGGGGAACCGGGGCCAACGTCCTGACTTTC.

The CDR3 here is CASTFGELFF. Here the CDR3 DNA reads TGTGCCAGCACCTTTGGGGAGCTGTTTTTT. V usage is TRBV2 and J usage is TRBJ2-2; D unresolved. Germline values: CDR1 SNHLY, CDR2 FYNNEI. Trimming cost V 7 bases and J 8 bases, with 5 bases left between them. The CDR3 is 10 residues long. The variable domain in full, completed from reference TRBV2 and TRBJ2-2, reads EPEVTQTPSHQVTQMGQEVILRCVPISNHLYFYWYRQILGQKVEFLVSFYNNEISEKSEIFDDQFSVERPDGSNFTLKIRSTKLEDSAMYFCASTFGELFFGEGSRLTVL.

This chain uses TRBV6-1 with TRBJ2-4, with D maybe TRBD1 (6 bases). The CDR3 sequence is 15 residues long. CDR1 is MNHNS, CDR2 SASEGT, per germline. V shed 3 bases and J shed 3 bases, with 12 bases lying between them. CDR3 residues: CASSDRGLVKNIQYF. The CDR3 region has the DNA TGTGCCAGCAGTGACAGGGGATTAGTCAAAAACATTCAGTACTTC.

This clone appeared once. The J gene is TRBJ2-7, the V gene TRBV28; D not certain. This CDR3 spans 12 amino acids. CDR1 and CDR2 (germline): MDHEN, SYDVKM. Trimming cost V 4 bases and J 3 bases, with 7 bases left between them. The CDR3 region is CASSSQVYEQYF. The CDR3 DNA is TGTGCCAGCAGTTCCCAGGTCTACGAGCAGTACTTC. The entire variable domain, with the rest obtained from reference TRBV28 and TRBJ2-7, is as follows: DVKVTQSSRYLVKRTGEKVFLECVQDMDHENMFWYRQDPGLGLRLIYFSYDVKMKEKGDIPEGYSVSREKKERFSLILESASTNQTSMYLCASSSQVYEQYFGPGTRLTVT.

CDR3: CARSLEGQGEYEQYF. The CDR3 coding sequence is TGTGCCAGAAGCTTGGAAGGGCAGGGTGAGTACGAGCAGTACTTC. V usage is TRBV5-3 and J usage is TRBJ2-7; weak D call: TRBD1 (5 bases). TRBV5-3 is treated as an ORF (open reading frame) with a function not yet certain. Trimming shortened V by 0 bases and J by 4 bases, and 14 bases separated the two germline ends. The CDR3 length is 15 residues.

This chain links TRBV6-2 or TRBV6-3 with TRBJ2-4; the match to TRBD1 covers 8 bases. CDR3 size: 17 residues. V shed 5 bases and J 0 bases; nucleotides not matched to a gene: 9. The V gene's germline CDR1 is MNHEY and CDR2 SVGEGT. The CDR3 region is CASSPGQELLAKNIQYF. The CDR3 DNA is TGTGCCAGCAGTCCGGGACAGGAGCTACTAGCCAAAAACATTCAGTACTTC.

The chain links TRBV18 to TRBJ2-2; 7 bases align to TRBD1. Germline CDR1 is KGHSH and CDR2 is LQKENI. Trimming took 5 bases from V and 0 from J; bases not matched to a gene: 6. CDR3 length: 16 amino acids. The CDR3 here is CASSSGQFANTGELFF. The CDR3 nucleotides are TGTGCCAGCTCATCGGGACAGTTCGCGAACACCGGGGAGCTGTTTTTT.

CDR3 nucleotides: TGTGCCAGCAGTTTTAATGCTGTCTACGAGCAGTACTTC. Its protein is CASSFNAVYEQYF. The chain employs TRBV27 and TRBJ2-7; D not resolved. From germline, CDR1 is MNHEY and CDR2 SMNVEV (reference sequence). CDR3 size: 13 residues. V lost 3 bases to trimming and J lost 3 bases, with 9 bases between them.

The chain's CDR3 is CASTLGLNYGYTF. The CDR3 DNA sequence: TGTGCCAGCACCCTAGGACTGAACTATGGCTACACCTTC. V gene TRBV2 combines with J gene TRBJ1-2; no reliable D call. This CDR3 comprises 13 residues. Germline V gene lookup returns CDR1 SNHLY and CDR2 FYNNEI. Trimming cost V 7 bases and J 2 bases, with 11 bases left between them.

The chain links TRBV2 to TRBJ2-2; 13 positions match TRBD2. The junction had 11 bases not matched to a gene; V was cut back by 4 bases and J by 0 bases. The CDR3 has 20 amino acids. In germline, CDR1 is SNHLY, CDR2 FYNNEI. In nucleotides, the CDR3 is TGTGCCAGCAGTGGGGCTTGGGGGACTAGCGGGGAGGCGAACACCGGGGAGCTGTTTTTT. It codes for CASSGAWGTSGEANTGELFF.

The chain uses TRBV6-6 and TRBJ2-2; D unresolved. The CDR3 loop spans 12 amino acids. CDR1 MNHNY and CDR2 SVGAGI come from the germline V gene (reference sequence). Trimming removed 6 bases at V and 6 bases at J, with 8 bases between. The CDR3 DNA follows: TGTGCCAGCAGACCATTGTCCGGGGAGCTGTTTTTT. It codes for CASRPLSGELFF.

V and J are TRBV24-1 and TRBJ2-3; 10 bases match TRBD2. Germline CDR1 reads KGHDR; CDR2 reads SFDVKD. V lost 3 bases and J lost 5; bases outside the gene matches: 4. This CDR3 has 15 residues. This CDR3 reads CATSDSGGARDTQYF. CDR3 in DNA: TGTGCCACCAGTGATAGCGGGGGGGCCAGAGATACGCAGTATTTT.

The chain links TRBV6-5 to TRBJ1-1, with 8 bases identical to TRBD1. J was trimmed by 6 bases and V by 10 bases; bases with no gene match: 7. Germline CDR1 and CDR2: MNHEY and SVGAGI. The CDR3 has 12 amino acids. CDR3 residues: CATTTGVAEAFF. The CDR3 DNA reads as TGTGCCACCACGACAGGGGTGGCTGAAGCTTTCTTT.

CDR3 loop: CASSPPTGQGANGELFF. CDR3 nucleotide sequence: TGTGCCAGCTCACCACCTACGGGACAGGGGGCGAACGGGGAGCTGTTTTTT. V usage is TRBV18 and J usage is TRBJ2-2; 12 bases fit TRBD1. Trimming at V came to 0 bases and at J to 7 bases, leaving 6 bases not matched to a gene. The CDR3 consists of 17 residues. In germline, CDR1 is KGHSH, CDR2 LQKENI.

The V gene is TRBV25-1, the J gene TRBJ2-7, with a tentative D call TRBD2 (6 bases). The V end lost 6 bases, the J end lost 7 bases, and 25 bases lay between the germline ends. This CDR3 is built from 16 residues. Per germline, CDR1 MGHDK and CDR2 SYGVNS. CDR3 sequence reads: CASSPFGGAKLREQYF. In DNA, the CDR3 is TGTGCCAGCAGCCCCTTCGGAGGGGCGAAGCTACGTGAGCAGTACTTC.

The V and J genes are TRBV4-1 and TRBJ1-1, with 7 bases fitting TRBD1. The CDR3 is 17 residues long. Per the germline V gene, CDR1 is MGHRA and CDR2 is YSYEKL. V lost 4 bases, J lost 1 base, and 12 bases stayed unmatched. For the CDR3, the DNA is TGCGCCAGCAGCCCCCGGGAGGGGGCCCCTGGGAACACTGAAGCTTTCTTT. This sequence encodes CASSPREGAPGNTEAFF.

The rearrangement uses TRBV11-2 and TRBJ1-1; D may be TRBD1 (6 bases). There are 15 residues in the CDR3. With 5 bases removed from V and 1 base from J, the gap between germline ends came to 14 bases. Germline V gene sequence: CDR1 SGHAT, CDR2 FQNNGV. This CDR3 is CASSRARGQNTEAFF. CDR3 DNA sequence: TGTGCCAGCAGCCGGGCCCGGGGGCAGAACACTGAAGCTTTCTTT.

The rearrangement links TRBV10-3 to TRBJ2-1; TRBD1 agrees at 7 bases. Germline V lookup: CDR1 ENHRY, CDR2 SYGVKD. The CDR3 extends over 15 amino acids. Trimming took 6 bases from V and 0 from J; bases not matched to a gene: 5. CDR3 DNA: TGTGCCATCAGCCCGACAGGGAGCTCCTACAATGAGCAGTTCTTC. It specifies CAISPTGSSYNEQFF.

The rearrangement links TRBV6-5 to TRBJ1-6, with 10 bases fitting TRBD1. V lost 10 bases to trimming and J lost 9 bases; unmatched junction nucleotides: 9. The CDR3 length is 14 residues. Germline values: CDR1 MNHEY, CDR2 SVGAGI. Here the CDR3 reads CATRTGQGFSPLHF. In DNA form, the CDR3 reads TGTGCCACCAGAACGGGACAGGGGTTTTCACCCCTCCACTTT.

V usage is TRBV11-3 and J usage is TRBJ2-7; maybe TRBD1 (5 bases). Germline assignment: CDR1 SGHNT and CDR2 YENEEA. The CDR3 is made up of 13 amino acids. V lost 6 bases and J 3 bases, leaving 12 bases between the germline ends. The CDR3 sequence is CASSPRQGYEQYF. The CDR3 DNA reads TGTGCCAGCAGTCCTCGGCAGGGCTACGAGCAGTACTTC.

The V and J genes are TRBV3-1 (or the pseudogene TRBV3-2) and TRBJ1-5; 10 bases agree with TRBD1. In germline, CDR1 is LGHDT, CDR2 YNNKEL (reference sequence). The CDR3 totals 16 residues. J gave up 2 bases and V 4 bases, and 5 bases lay outside the gene matches. The CDR3 here is CASSPRQGAGNQPQHF. CDR3 nucleotide sequence: TGTGCCAGCAGCCCCAGACAGGGGGCTGGCAATCAGCCCCAGCATTTT.

This rearrangement joins TRBV28 to TRBJ2-5; 14 bases agree with TRBD2. The CDR3 is 15 amino acids. CDR1 and CDR2 (germline): MDHEN, SYDVKM. The V and J ends lost 9 bases and 2 bases, in that order; junction bases with no gene match: 5. Written as DNA, the CDR3 is TGTGCCAGTAGACTAGCGGGGGGGCTTCAAGAGACCCAGTACTTC. Translated, it gives CASRLAGGLQETQYF.

This chain uses TRBV7-9 with TRBJ1-2, with TRBD1 as a possible D gene (6 bases). Per germline, CDR1 SEHNR and CDR2 FQNEAQ (reference sequence). The CDR3 has 14 residues. Trimming removed 5 bases from V and 7 bases from J, with 17 bases in between. The CDR3 protein is CASSLAGHQGGYTF. DNA of the CDR3: TGTGCCAGCAGCCTCGCGGGACACCAAGGTGGCTACACCTTC.

The chain combines TRBV18 with TRBJ1-1; D is unresolved. The CDR3 has 14 residues. The germline gives CDR1 KGHSH, CDR2 LQKENI. V was trimmed by 2 bases and J by 2 bases, leaving 9 bases between them. As DNA, the CDR3 is TGTGCCAGCTCACCAGGCGCAACTAACACTGAAGCTTTCTTT. Its protein product is CASSPGATNTEAFF.